The 26 T cell receptor beta chains presented below share a single source sample, sequenced in a study of identical twins (dated by TCRdb to the mid-2010s). Library preparation employed 5' RACE. The run used an Illumina HiSeq 2000. TCRdb itself trimmed the public reads at Q25 with fastp, ran MiXCR and retained productive beta chains. Each CDR3 protein appears once, grouped with its most common genes and DNA. Within this sample are some 500,000 distinct CDR3 sequences, with 20% to 25% of them counted one time only. In total, the top ten clones hold about 0.91% of the sample. These same records also appear under a second study, on T cells expressing NK-cell markers.

Sequenced: CD4+ T cells sorted from blood. The source of these receptors is a woman aged 18 to 35 in good health.

There are a few counts of this clonotype. The chain recombines TRBV12-3 or TRBV12-4 with TRBJ2-3, with a possible D match to TRBD2 (5 bases). V dropped 7 bases and J dropped 7 bases, with 9 bases sitting between them. The CDR3 runs to 11 residues. As DNA, the CDR3 is TGTGCCAGCACCCCGGGAAATACGCAGTATTTT. It translates to CASTPGNTQYF.

This clonotype was picked up a small number of times. The V and J genes are TRBV10-3 and TRBJ2-5; no firm D call. Germline values: CDR1 ENHRY, CDR2 SYGVKD. Trimming stripped 6 bases from V and 2 bases from J, with 4 bases between. The CDR3 sequence is 11 residues long. CDR3 sequence: CAISSQETQYF. DNA of the CDR3: TGTGCCATCAGCTCACAAGAGACCCAGTACTTC.

The CDR3 loop is CSARDLDLYNEQFF. The CDR3 nucleotides are TGCAGTGCTAGAGATCTGGACCTATACAATGAGCAGTTCTTC. The J gene is TRBJ2-1, the V gene TRBV20-1, with D uncertain. CDR1 is DFQATT, CDR2 SNEGSKA, per germline (reference sequence). V lost 0 bases, J lost 4 bases, and 10 bases lay in between. The CDR3 consists of 14 residues.

V usage is TRBV6-1 and J usage is TRBJ1-1, with TRBD1 matching over 8 bases. This CDR3 has 14 residues. J lost 1 base, V lost 6 bases, and 4 bases had no gene match. CDR1 MNHNS and CDR2 SASEGT come from the germline V gene. DNA for the CDR3: TGTGCCAGCAGCCGCAGGGGGCAGAACACTGAAGCTTTCTTT. Translated: CASSRRGQNTEAFF.

This chain uses TRBV20-1 with TRBJ2-7; TRBD2 matches 7 bases. This CDR3 is 14 amino acids long. CDR1 and CDR2 from the germline V gene are DFQATT and SNEGSKA (reference sequence). After removal of 3 bases from V and 7 bases from J, the junction contained 12 bases not matched to a gene. The CDR3 reads CSARSGVYLGEQYF. The CDR3 DNA sequence: TGCAGTGCTAGGAGCGGGGTCTACCTTGGGGAGCAGTACTTC.

This clonotype was observed many times. J is TRBJ2-5 and V is TRBV20-1; 9 nucleotides match TRBD1. This CDR3 comprises 13 residues. J gave up 5 bases and V 5 bases, and 6 bases lay outside the gene matches. CDR1 and CDR2 (germline): DFQATT, SNEGSKA (reference sequence). CDR3 coding DNA: TGCAGTGCTGTTTACAGGGGGCCGGAGACCCAGTACTTC. Translation gives CSAVYRGPETQYF.

V is TRBV18 and J is TRBJ2-7; 7 bases line up with TRBD1. Looked up from germline, CDR1 is KGHSH and CDR2 is LQKENI. V lost 1 base and J lost 3; bases outside the gene matches: 3. CDR3 length: 14 residues. CDR3 DNA: TGTGCCAGCTCACCACGGGACAGCCGCTACGAGCAGTACTTC. It translates to CASSPRDSRYEQYF. Full variable domain (remainder filled in from reference TRBV18 and TRBJ2-7): NAGVMQNPRHLVRRRGQEARLRCSPMKGHSHVYWYRQLPEEGLKFMVYLQKENIIDESGMPKERFSAEFPKEGPSILRIQQVVRGDSAAYFCASSPRDSRYEQYFGPGTRLTVT.

The J gene is TRBJ2-1, the V gene TRBV14; no clear D. There are 13 residues in the CDR3. The germline V gene encodes CDR1 SGHDN and CDR2 FVKESK. Trimming cost V 0 bases and J 6 bases, with 6 bases left between them. CDR3: CASSQDETNEQFF. DNA for the CDR3: TGTGCCAGCAGCCAAGATGAGACCAATGAGCAGTTCTTC.

The CDR3 DNA follows: TGTGCCAGCTCATCCTCGGGGTTGAACACTGAAGCTTTCTTT. Protein: CASSSSGLNTEAFF. The genes are TRBV18 and TRBJ1-1; D is uncertain. The germline gives CDR1 KGHSH, CDR2 LQKENI. V shed 5 bases and J shed 0 bases, with 10 bases lying between them. The CDR3 has 14 amino acids. Full variable domain (rest looked up from reference TRBV18 and TRBJ1-1): NAGVMQNPRHLVRRRGQEARLRCSPMKGHSHVYWYRQLPEEGLKFMVYLQKENIIDESGMPKERFSAEFPKEGPSILRIQQVVRGDSAAYFCASSSSGLNTEAFFGQGTRLTVV.

A few counts support this clonotype. This sequence joins TRBV12-3 or TRBV12-4 and TRBJ2-7, with D uncertain. The CDR3 sequence is 12 residues long. V was trimmed by 2 bases and J by 5 bases, leaving 7 bases between them. CDR3 sequence: CASSLRSDEQYF. CDR3 sequence (DNA): TGTGCCAGCAGTTTAAGGTCGGACGAGCAGTACTTC.

In this sample, this clonotype turned up a few times. The chain recombines TRBV20-1 with TRBJ2-1; 14 bases match TRBD2. The length of the CDR3 is 15 residues. V shed 5 bases and J 7 bases; nucleotides not matched to a gene: 7. CDR1 is DFQATT, CDR2 SNEGSKA, per germline (reference sequence). CDR3 nucleotides: TGCAGTGCTTCTTCGACTAGCGGGGGGGTGAATGAGCAGTTCTTC. Its translation: CSASSTSGGVNEQFF.

The chain joins TRBV5-1 to TRBJ1-5; TRBD1 is a possible D gene (6 bases). CDR1 is SGHRS and CDR2 is YFSETQ in the germline V gene. The CDR3 length is 14 residues. Trimming removed 0 bases at V and 6 bases at J, with 10 bases between. The CDR3 loop reads CASSLAGAGQPQHF. The CDR3 coding sequence is TGCGCCAGCAGCTTGGCGGGGGCGGGTCAGCCCCAGCATTTT.

This clonotype showed up just a few times. V is TRBV20-1 and J is TRBJ1-4; D remains ambiguous. Germline values: CDR1 DFQATT, CDR2 SNEGSKA (reference sequence). This CDR3 has 14 amino acids. V was pared by 3 bases and J by 1 base, with 9 bases between. The CDR3 DNA is TGCAGTGCTAGGAGGGTCATAACTAATGAAAAACTGTTTTTT. Its protein product is CSARRVITNEKLFF.

This clonotype was seen repeatedly, ten times or more. V and J are TRBV6-5 and TRBJ1-6, with unresolved D. The CDR3 is 14 residues long. V was trimmed by 1 base and J by 8 bases, leaving 9 bases between them. Germline V gene sequence: CDR1 MNHEY, CDR2 SVGAGI. The CDR3: CASSYLGADSPLHF. The DNA of the CDR3 is TGTGCCAGCAGTTACTTGGGTGCGGATTCACCCCTCCACTTT.

The chain combines TRBV20-1 with TRBJ1-2; weak D call: TRBD1 (6 bases). This CDR3 has 16 residues. Germline V lookup: CDR1 DFQATT, CDR2 SNEGSKA (reference sequence). V shed 0 bases and J shed 2 bases, with 16 bases lying between them. The CDR3 bases are TGCAGTGCTAGAGAGACACAGGGTTTGGCCAACTATGGCTACACCTTC. It codes for CSARETQGLANYGYTF.

This clonotype has just a few counts. The J gene is TRBJ1-1, the V gene TRBV29-1; possible D gene TRBD1, 6 bases. The length of the CDR3 is 14 residues. The germline CDR1 and CDR2 sequences are SQVTM and ANQGSEA. V lost 6 bases and J 0 bases, leaving 14 bases between the germline ends. The CDR3 here is CSVLTGSMNTEAFF. The CDR3 region has the DNA TGCAGCGTCTTAACAGGGTCTATGAACACTGAAGCTTTCTTT. Full variable domain (missing parts from reference TRBV29-1 and TRBJ1-1): SAVISQKPSRDICQRGTSLTIQCQVDSQVTMMFWYRQQPGQSLTLIATANQGSEATYESGFVIDKFPISRPNLTFSTLTVSNMSPEDSSIYLCSVLTGSMNTEAFFGQGTRLTVV.

This clonotype was counted only a few times. The chain links TRBV2 to TRBJ1-2, with TRBD1 as a possible D gene (5 bases). Trimming took off 3 bases at V and 8 bases at J, with 10 bases between the two ends. This CDR3 contains 12 residues. CDR1 and CDR2 from the germline V gene are SNHLY and FYNNEI. CDR3 DNA: TGTGCCAGCAGTGACAGGGCCAGCGGCTACACCTTC. It yields the protein CASSDRASGYTF.

This clonotype has just a few counts. The genes are TRBV20-1 and TRBJ2-3; D call uncertain. The V gene lost 0 bases and the J gene lost 7 bases, with 11 bases spanning the gap. Germline V gene sequence: CDR1 DFQATT, CDR2 SNEGSKA (reference sequence). This CDR3 has 13 amino acids. The CDR3 DNA reads as TGCAGTGCTAGAGATGCAGGACGGAATACGCAGTATTTT. It encodes CSARDAGRNTQYF.

This clonotype occurred a few times. The chain links TRBV4-2 to TRBJ2-7; the D gene is possibly TRBD2 (6 bases). CDR3 length: 15 residues. V lost 1 base, J lost 2 bases, and 12 bases lay in between. Looked up from germline, CDR1 is LGHNA and CDR2 is YNFKEQ. The CDR3 DNA reads TGTGCCAGCAGCCAAGGGGGGGTACGAGCCTACGAGCAGTACTTC. Its protein product is CASSQGGVRAYEQYF.

The CDR3 here is CSARGAGGFTDTQYF. CDR3 nucleotide sequence: TGCAGTGCTAGAGGGGCGGGGGGCTTCACAGATACGCAGTATTTT. V usage is TRBV20-1 and J usage is TRBJ2-3, with 8 positions matching TRBD2. CDR1 is DFQATT, CDR2 SNEGSKA, per germline (reference sequence). This CDR3 comprises 15 residues. Trimming removed 1 base from V and 2 bases from J; junction bases left unmatched: 5.

This clonotype has a handful of counts. This chain joins TRBV19 and TRBJ1-2; D not certain. The V gene lost 7 bases and the J gene lost 8 bases, with 14 bases spanning the gap. Germline V CDR1 and CDR2: LNHDA, SQIVND (reference sequence). The CDR3 is 12 residues long. The CDR3 protein is CASKEWSRGYTF. The DNA for the CDR3 is TGTGCCAGTAAGGAGTGGTCCCGAGGCTACACCTTC.

V usage is TRBV10-3 and J usage is TRBJ2-5, with a tentative D call TRBD1 (5 bases). V lost 2 bases and J 0 bases, leaving 10 bases between the germline ends. The CDR3 runs 15 residues. Looked up from germline, CDR1 is ENHRY and CDR2 is SYGVKD. The CDR3 nucleotides read TGTGCCATCAGTGAGACCCAGGGATACCAAGAGACCCAGTACTTC. It translates to CAISETQGYQETQYF.

The CDR3 DNA reads TGTGCCAGCAAATCAAGGTTGCTTGGCTCTGGGGCCAACGTCCTGACTTTC. Translation: CASKSRLLGSGANVLTF. The rearrangement joins TRBV2 to TRBJ2-6; D remains unclear. The CDR3 loop spans 17 amino acids. V dropped 7 bases and J dropped 0 bases, with 16 bases sitting between them. Looked up from germline, CDR1 is SNHLY and CDR2 is FYNNEI.

The CDR3 region is CASSRAGSGNTIYF. The DNA for the CDR3 is TGCGCCAGCAGCCGGGCAGGGTCTGGAAACACCATATATTTT. The rearrangement links TRBV4-3 to TRBJ1-3; weak D call: TRBD1 (5 bases). The CDR3 runs 14 residues. Germline assignment: CDR1 LGHNA and CDR2 YSLEER. V was clipped by 4 bases and J by 1 base, with 8 bases between them.

V and J are TRBV5-8 and TRBJ1-5, with 9 positions matching TRBD1. CDR1 SGHTS and CDR2 YDEGEE come from the germline V gene. The junction had 3 bases not matched to a gene; V was cut back by 4 bases and J by 4 bases. CDR3 size: 14 residues. This CDR3 reads CASSTDRGNQPQHF. In nucleotides, the CDR3 is TGTGCCAGCAGCACCGACAGGGGGAATCAGCCCCAGCATTTT.

J is TRBJ2-3 and V is TRBV11-1; either TRBD1 or TRBD2 may supply D (5 bases each). V was clipped by 6 bases and J by 2 bases, with 24 bases between them. The CDR3 contains 18 residues. The germline V gene encodes CDR1 SGHAT and CDR2 FQDESV (reference sequence). The CDR3 loop is CASRSPGPHLNFTDTQYF. The CDR3 DNA is TGTGCCAGCAGGTCACCGGGACCACACCTGAACTTCACAGATACGCAGTATTTT.